This T cell receptor (beta chain) is drawn from a study of identical twins. General observations from the study: Within beta out-of-frame sequences, the excess sharing observed between twins was weaker. Its conclusions, products of cross-sectional statistical analysis, did not come from following the same donors.

The CDR3 loop spans 15 amino acids. CDR1 and CDR2 from the germline V gene are MDHEN and SYDVKM. V dropped 5 bases and J dropped 3 bases, with 17 bases sitting between them. Notes on this clonotype: Its cognate antigen is unknown.

TCRdb re-called the 5' RACE reads with MiXCR, one entry per CDR3 protein. The sample contains about 530,000 distinct CDR3 sequences, roughly 15% of which appear only once. The same data also went into a second study, on yellow fever vaccine responses in identical twins.

What was sequenced was CD4+ T cells sorted from blood. This clonotype was sampled from a woman aged 18 to 35 in good health. This chain uses TRBV28 with TRBJ2-7, with a possible D match to TRBD1 (5 bases). CDR3 sequence: CASSLRTRIDYEQYF. Here the CDR3 DNA reads TGTGCCAGCAGTCTACGGACAAGGATTGACTACGAGCAGTACTTC.